The 30 T cell receptor beta chains below come from one sample, sequenced in a study of beta chain features in type 1 diabetes. Sequenced material consisted of expressed TCRB transcripts (all of the isolated RNA was reverse transcribed). Assay used: immunoSEQ multiplex PCR; TCRdb lists only in-frame clones, some missing. The sample holds 150,000 to 160,000 clones; 11% are singletons and the top ten take 2% to 2.5%. Material: central memory CD4+ T cells from blood. The source of these receptors is a man younger than 30 in good health.

This clone was counted between two and nine times. The chain links TRBV7-9 to TRBJ2-5; D possibly corresponds to TRBD1 (5 bases). Germline CDR1 is SEHNR and CDR2 is FQNEAQ (reference sequence). Trimming took 0 bases from V and 1 from J, leaving 12 bases between them. This CDR3 contains 16 residues. CDR3 DNA: TGTGCCAGCAGCTTAGCGGGTTGGCAGGGCCAAGAGACCCAGTACTTC. This translates into CASSLAGWQGQETQYF.

About this clone: This CDR3 is also generated by other DNA sequences in the sample. The chain has TRBV20-1 and TRBJ2-7; D is undetermined. Trimming took off 6 bases at V and 2 bases at J, with 5 bases between the two ends. This CDR3 region has 10 residues. Per the germline V gene, CDR1 is DFQATT and CDR2 is SNEGSKA (reference sequence). As DNA, the CDR3 is TGCAGTGCGGGGACCTACGAGCAGTACTTC. Translation gives CSAGTYEQYF.

This clone appeared a few times. The chain employs TRBV7-2 and TRBJ1-3; D remains ambiguous. Germline V gives CDR1 SGHTA, CDR2 FQGNSA. Trimming removed 5 bases at V and 2 bases at J, with 13 bases between. This CDR3 is 15 amino acids long. This chain's CDR3 is CASSNIRGAGNTIYF. The CDR3 coding sequence is TGTGCCAGCAGCAACATTCGGGGAGCTGGAAACACCATATATTTT.

The chain is built from TRBV5-1 and TRBJ2-7; TRBD2 matches at 9 bases. V lost 4 bases and J lost 5; bases outside the gene matches: 10. CDR3 length: 15 amino acids. Germline V CDR1 and CDR2: SGHRS, YFSETQ. The CDR3 reads CASSRTTSGSNEQYF. The CDR3 bases are TGCGCCAGCAGCCGGACGACTAGCGGATCAAACGAGCAGTACTTC.

The chain has TRBV19 and TRBJ2-7; TRBD1 agrees at 10 bases. The CDR3 runs to 15 residues. Trimming took 5 bases from V and 7 from J; bases not matched to a gene: 11. CDR1 and CDR2 from the germline V gene are LNHDA and SQIVND (reference sequence). The DNA of the CDR3 is TGTGCCAGTAGTTCCCGGACAGGGGGGGCCGGGGAGCAGTACTTC. Its translation is CASSSRTGGAGEQYF.

At least ten counts were recorded for this clone. The chain combines TRBV28 with TRBJ2-1; TRBD2 matches at 13 bases. The CDR3 is 15 amino acids. The germline V gene encodes CDR1 MDHEN and CDR2 SYDVKM. V shed 6 bases, J shed 10 bases, and the junction held 9 bases outside the gene matches. CDR3 residues: CASSRRLAGGTEQFF. CDR3 DNA sequence: TGTGCCAGCAGCCGGAGACTAGCGGGGGGTACGGAGCAGTTCTTC.

This clone appeared a few times. This chain uses TRBV27 with TRBJ1-6, with a weak D call TRBD1 (6 bases). The CDR3 runs to 16 residues. The germline CDR1 and CDR2 sequences are MNHEY and SMNVEV (reference sequence). Trimming stripped 2 bases from V and 7 bases from J, with 15 bases between. CDR3 protein: CASSLRRQVRNSPLHF. CDR3 sequence (DNA): TGTGCCAGCAGTTTACGGCGACAGGTCCGAAATTCACCCCTCCACTTT.

A few counts support this clone. The chain recombines TRBV15 with TRBJ2-3; 9 nucleotides align to TRBD2. CDR3 length equals 15 residues. The V gene end was trimmed by 3 bases and the J gene end by 1 base; junction bases not matched to a gene: 2. Germline V gene data show CDR1 as LNHNV and CDR2 as YYDKDF (reference sequence). CDR3 nucleotide sequence: TGTGCCACCAGCAGCGGGACTAGCCGCACAGATACGCAGTATTTT. Translating gives CATSSGTSRTDTQYF.

The V gene is TRBV11-1, the J gene TRBJ2-7; D remains unclear. Germline loops: CDR1 SGHAT, CDR2 FQDESV (reference sequence). V gave up 5 bases and J gave up 3 bases, with 5 bases separating them. The CDR3 runs to 11 residues. The CDR3 DNA reads as TGTGCCAGCAGCCTTGACTACGAGCAGTACTTC. This sequence encodes CASSLDYEQYF. The whole variable domain, remainder taken from reference TRBV11-1 and TRBJ2-7, is EAEVAQSPRYKITEKSQAVAFWCDPISGHATLYWYRQILGQGPELLVQFQDESVVDDSQLPKDRFSAERLKGVDSTLKIQPAELGDSAMYLCASSLDYEQYFGPGTRLTVT.

This clone was seen a handful of times. The genes are TRBV5-6 and TRBJ2-5, with D perhaps matching TRBD1 (5 bases). Trimming shortened V by 2 bases and J by 4 bases, and 15 bases separated the two germline ends. CDR3 length: 15 amino acids. From germline, CDR1 is SGHDT and CDR2 YYEEEE. The DNA for the CDR3 is TGTGCCAGCAGCTTCGGTTTGGGCCAGGGAGAGACCCAGTACTTC. It is translated as CASSFGLGQGETQYF.

V is TRBV9 and J is TRBJ2-1; D tentatively fits TRBD1 or TRBD2 (6 bases each). Germline V gene data show CDR1 as SGDLS and CDR2 as YYNGEE. The CDR3 length is 15 residues. Trimming took off 3 bases at V and 12 bases at J, with 22 bases between the two ends. The CDR3 spells CASSDTGGPRRGQFF. DNA of the CDR3: TGTGCCAGCAGCGACACCGGGGGCCCTAGAAGGGGGCAGTTCTTC.

The CDR3 DNA reads TGTGCCTGGACGGGGGGCCTAGGTTGGGACGAGCAGTACTTC. Translating it yields CAWTGGLGWDEQYF. The V gene is TRBV30, the J gene TRBJ2-7; D is perhaps TRBD2 (7 bases). V shed 4 bases and J shed 5 bases, with 18 bases lying between them. The CDR3 spans 14 residues. The germline gives CDR1 GTSNPN, CDR2 SVGIG (reference sequence).

This clone showed up just a few times. This chain uses TRBV6-4 with TRBJ2-1, with 10 bases identical to TRBD2. This CDR3 comprises 18 residues. V gave up 3 bases and J gave up 4 bases; unmatched junction bases: 12. The germline gives CDR1 MRHNA, CDR2 SNTAGT. In DNA, the CDR3 is TGTGCCAGCAGTGAGAATGGGGCTAGCGGGAGCAATTACAATGAGCAGTTCTTC. Protein product: CASSENGASGSNYNEQFF.

This clone has only a few counts. The chain employs TRBV15 and TRBJ2-3, with 12 bases matching TRBD2. This CDR3 has 19 residues. V gave up 1 base and J gave up 1 base; unmatched junction bases: 9. CDR1 and CDR2 (germline): LNHNV, YYDKDF (reference sequence). CDR3 nucleotides: TGTGCCACCAGCAGAGGAAGGTCTAGCGGGAGGGTGGGCACAGATACGCAGTATTTT. Amino acids: CATSRGRSSGRVGTDTQYF.

The V and J genes are TRBV14 and TRBJ2-7, with D unresolved. CDR3 length equals 11 residues. Trimming shortened V by 1 base and J by 6 bases, and 4 bases separated the two germline ends. The germline CDR1 and CDR2 sequences are SGHDN and FVKESK. The CDR3: CASSQGIEQYF. CDR3 coding DNA: TGTGCCAGCAGCCAAGGGATCGAGCAGTACTTC.

J is TRBJ2-6 and V is TRBV2; unclear D gene. The CDR3 has 13 amino acids. V dropped 7 bases and J dropped 0 bases, with 4 bases sitting between them. From germline, CDR1 is SNHLY and CDR2 FYNNEI. CDR3 sequence (DNA): TGTGCCAGCACCCCCTCTGGGGCCAACGTCCTGACTTTC. This gives the protein CASTPSGANVLTF. Drawing the rest from reference TRBV2 and TRBJ2-6, the complete variable domain is EPEVTQTPSHQVTQMGQEVILRCVPISNHLYFYWYRQILGQKVEFLVSFYNNEISEKSEIFDDQFSVERPDGSNFTLKIRSTKLEDSAMYFCASTPSGANVLTFGAGSRLTVL.

As to this clone: The junction departs from germline at one end; a sequencing error may be responsible. The chain recombines TRBV19 with TRBJ2-3, with unresolved D. The CDR3 is 12 residues long. The germline V gene has CDR1 LNHDA and CDR2 SQIVND (reference sequence). CDR3 coding DNA: TGTGCCAGTAGTTTAGAGAATGCCGAGCCGTATTTT. Its translation is CASSLENAEPYF.

In this sample, this clone turned up a few times. V usage is TRBV5-1 and J usage is TRBJ2-5; D perhaps matches TRBD2 (6 bases). Germline V gene lookup returns CDR1 SGHRS and CDR2 YFSETQ. V lost 2 bases and J 3 bases, leaving 8 bases between the germline ends. This CDR3 contains 13 residues. The CDR3 reads CASSFAGKETQYF. The CDR3 DNA reads TGCGCCAGCAGCTTTGCGGGAAAAGAGACCCAGTACTTC.

V and J are TRBV7-3 and TRBJ2-1, with TRBD1 as a possible D gene (5 bases). Trimming pared 5 bases from V and 9 bases from J, leaving 11 bases between. This CDR3 spans 12 amino acids. Germline-derived CDR1 and CDR2 are SGHTA and FQGTGA. DNA for the CDR3: TGTGCCAGCAGCCCCGGTAGGGGTGAGCAGTTCTTC. Its protein product is CASSPGRGEQFF.

This clone was detected a few times. The V gene is TRBV19, the J gene TRBJ2-4; a possible D gene is TRBD2 (6 bases). The CDR3 sequence is 17 residues long. V lost 5 bases, J lost 0 bases, and 17 bases lay in between. CDR1 LNHDA and CDR2 SQIVND come from the germline V gene (reference sequence). The CDR3 DNA reads as TGTGCCAGTAGTTCGTCAGGAGGACTACTAGCCAAAAACATTCAGTACTTC. Translation: CASSSSGGLLAKNIQYF.

This clone was detected a few times. The sample contains more than one DNA sequence encoding this CDR3. The V and J genes are TRBV9 and TRBJ2-5; D perhaps matches TRBD2 (5 bases). Trimming shortened V by 0 bases and J by 4 bases, and 10 bases separated the two germline ends. Germline-derived CDR1 and CDR2 are SGDLS and YYNGEE. The CDR3 is 14 amino acids. The CDR3 here is CASSVGRGSETQYF. In nucleotides, the CDR3 is TGTGCCAGCAGCGTAGGACGCGGGTCAGAGACCCAGTACTTC.

This clone appeared many times. CDR3: CASSDRWSRDTIYF. The CDR3 coding sequence is TGTGCCAGCAGTGACCGTTGGAGCCGGGACACCATATATTTT. The gene calls are TRBV6-5 and TRBJ1-3; no firm D call. Germline V gene sequence: CDR1 MNHEY, CDR2 SVGAGI. The CDR3 sequence is 14 residues long. The V and J ends lost 5 bases and 8 bases respectively, with 16 bases between them.

This rearrangement joins TRBV7-2 to TRBJ2-1, with D perhaps matching TRBD2 (7 bases). The CDR3 loop spans 14 amino acids. V was shortened by 4 bases and J by 9 bases, with 16 bases between the two germline ends. The germline gives CDR1 SGHTA, CDR2 FQGNSA. Here the CDR3 reads CASSSVPGGTEQFF. In DNA, the CDR3 is TGTGCCAGCAGCTCCGTCCCGGGGGGCACTGAGCAGTTCTTC.

This clone appeared a few times. The J gene is TRBJ2-7, the V gene TRBV20-1; D is possibly TRBD1 or TRBD2 (5 bases each). This CDR3 spans 11 amino acids. With 5 bases removed from V and 3 bases from J, the gap between germline ends came to 8 bases. Germline V gives CDR1 DFQATT, CDR2 SNEGSKA (reference sequence). The CDR3 spells CSALRGYEQYF. The CDR3 nucleotides read TGCAGTGCTTTGAGGGGCTACGAGCAGTACTTC.

This clone appeared many times. The rearrangement links TRBV30 to TRBJ1-1; no reliable D call. CDR3 length: 13 amino acids. The germline V gene encodes CDR1 GTSNPN and CDR2 SVGIG (reference sequence). Trimming pared 4 bases from V and 1 base from J, leaving 10 bases between. The CDR3 bases are TGTGCCTGGACCCGGCAGCCGAACACTGAAGCTTTCTTT. Translated: CAWTRQPNTEAFF.

The CDR3 spells CASSLEGAYQPQHF. CDR3 nucleotide sequence: TGTGCCAGCAGCTTGGAGGGGGCCTATCAGCCCCAGCATTTT. The gene calls are TRBV7-9 and TRBJ1-5; 7 bases are a match to TRBD1. The length of the CDR3 is 14 residues. V shed 3 bases, J shed 5 bases, and the junction held 4 bases outside the gene matches. CDR1 and CDR2 from the germline V gene are SEHNR and FQNEAQ (reference sequence). Combining the CDR3 with reference TRBV7-9 and TRBJ1-5 gives the whole variable domain DTGVSQNPRHKITKRGQNVTFRCDPISEHNRLYWYRQTLGQGPEFLTYFQNEAQLEKSRLLSDRFSAERPKGSFSTLEIQRTEQGDSAMYLCASSLEGAYQPQHFGDGTRLSIL.

A few counts support this clone. V and J are TRBV5-1 and TRBJ2-7; D possibly corresponds to TRBD1 (6 bases). Germline V gene lookup returns CDR1 SGHRS and CDR2 YFSETQ. The CDR3 is made up of 12 amino acids. V was clipped by 4 bases and J by 6 bases, with 11 bases between them. This CDR3 is CASSLGHSEQYF. The CDR3 coding sequence is TGCGCCAGCAGCCTGGGACATAGCGAGCAGTACTTC.

This clone was recorded at least ten times. V usage is TRBV7-9 and J usage is TRBJ2-5; D not resolved. This CDR3 comprises 12 residues. CDR1 and CDR2 from the germline V gene are SEHNR and FQNEAQ (reference sequence). The germline V and J ends were trimmed by 6 bases and 10 bases, with 15 bases remaining between them. DNA for the CDR3: TGTGCCAGCAGTCCGGTCAGCGAGGTCCAGTACTTC. This encodes CASSPVSEVQYF.

This clone has only a few counts. The V and J genes are TRBV2 and TRBJ2-4, with a tentative D call TRBD2 (7 bases). V gave up 6 bases and J gave up 8 bases, with 17 bases separating them. The CDR3 is 14 residues long. CDR1 is SNHLY, CDR2 FYNNEI, per germline. DNA for the CDR3: TGTGCCAGCAGAGTGGTGGGGGGGCTGCACATTCAGTACTTC. Protein sequence: CASRVVGGLHIQYF.

As to this clone: Compared with germline, one end of the junction differs, possibly owing to a read error. The rearrangement joins TRBV7-7 to TRBJ2-3, with D unclear. The CDR3 runs to 13 residues. Germline loops: CDR1 SSHAT, CDR2 FNYEAQ (reference sequence). CDR3 loop: CASSSSGPDTQYF. The CDR3 DNA is TGTGCTAGCAGCTCGAGTGGGCCAGATACGCAGTATTTT.